Listed below are T cell receptor beta chains from one sample, sequenced in a study of T-cell memory formation after mild COVID-19. TCRdb called the 5' RACE reads again in MiXCR, with one record for every CDR3 protein. The sample consists of 110,000 or so distinct CDR3 sequences, 20% to 25% of them appearing once. The sequenced sample was PBMCs or a T cell subset sorted from them (not recorded which). All receptors derive from a man younger than 35 who had mild COVID-19 (a few samples of this study predate the infection). Cell type and time point are not known. Both conserved end residues are part of each CDR3. A D gene is named only where the DNA matches it firmly. Not all rows give a size; the values are once, few, many and, for expanded clones, a class.

j_call	clone_size	v_call	d_call	cdr3_aa	cdr3_nt
TRBJ2-3	few	TRBV20-1	.	CSQGDERGTDTQYF	TGCAGCCAGGGGGATGAGCGGGGCACAGATACGCAGTATTTT
TRBJ2-7	.	TRBV27	TRBD1	CASSPGGEGYEQYF	TGTGCCAGCAGTCCAGGGGGTGAGGGCTACGAGCAGTACTTC
TRBJ2-5	many	TRBV3-1	TRBD2	CASSQDLGLAGGLQETQYF	TGTGCCAGCAGCCAAGATCTCGGCCTAGCGGGGGGCCTTCAAGAGACCCAGTACTTC
TRBJ2-1	few	TRBV7-3	TRBD1	CASSLMDRENEQFF	TGTGCCAGCAGCTTAATGGACAGGGAAAATGAGCAGTTCTTC
TRBJ2-3	.	TRBV6-2/TRBV6-3	.	CASSYSIRDTQYF	TGTGCCAGCAGTTACTCGATCCGGGACACGCAGTATTTT
TRBJ1-1	few	TRBV5-1	TRBD1	CASSLWARTGEIEAFF	TGCGCCAGCAGCTTGTGGGCCCGGACAGGGGAGATTGAAGCTTTCTTT
TRBJ2-1	.	TRBV4-2	TRBD1	CASSQTGSEQFF	TGTGCCAGCAGCCAGACAGGGTCTGAGCAGTTCTTC
TRBJ2-2	few	TRBV29-1	.	CSVEGGGGTGELFF	TGCAGCGTTGAAGGGGGTGGAGGCACCGGGGAGCTGTTTTTT
TRBJ2-1	many	TRBV7-3	.	CASSHGTEQFF	TGTGCCAGCAGCCACGGGACAGAGCAGTTCTTC
TRBJ2-7	.	TRBV7-2	.	CASSFGLGSGEQYF	TGTGCCAGCAGCTTCGGACTGGGCTCAGGCGAGCAGTACTTC
TRBJ1-1	few	TRBV12-3/TRBV12-4	TRBD1	CASSPTGYGNTEAFF	TGTGCCAGCAGTCCGACAGGGTACGGGAACACTGAAGCTTTCTTT
TRBJ2-7	.	TRBV19	TRBD1	CASSITGASYEQYF	TGTGCCAGTAGTATCACAGGGGCCTCCTACGAGCAGTACTTC
TRBJ2-2	few	TRBV29-1	.	CSAGPGEGGDAGELFF	TGCAGCGCCGGTCCCGGAGAGGGCGGAGATGCCGGGGAGCTGTTTTTT
TRBJ2-5	.	TRBV20-1	TRBD1	CRPEQGVGKTQYF	TGCAGGCCCGAACAGGGGGTTGGGAAGACCCAGTACTTC
TRBJ2-3	few	TRBV9	.	CASSGPRDTQYF	TGTGCCAGCAGCGGACCCAGGGATACGCAGTATTTT
TRBJ1-1	few	TRBV19	TRBD1	CASSGQDNTEAFF	TGTGCCAGTAGTGGACAGGATAACACTGAAGCTTTCTTT
TRBJ2-1	.	TRBV9	.	CASSVGGEWGYNEQFF	TGTGCCAGCAGCGTAGGAGGAGAGTGGGGCTACAATGAGCAGTTCTTC
TRBJ1-2	.	TRBV27	TRBD1	CASSWNRDRGDYGYTF	TGTGCCAGCAGTTGGAACCGGGACAGGGGGGACTATGGCTACACCTTC
TRBJ2-2	.	TRBV4-2	.	CASSLRTGLNTGELFF	TGTGCCAGCAGCCTTCGCACGGGGCTAAACACCGGGGAGCTGTTTTTT
TRBJ1-4	few	TRBV19	.	CASSVPDVNEKLFF	TGTGCCAGTAGTGTCCCGGACGTCAATGAAAAACTGTTTTTT
TRBJ2-1	.	TRBV7-6	TRBD2	CASSLAVSGGARGEQFF	TGTGCCAGCAGCTTAGCAGTTAGCGGGGGGGCGAGAGGTGAGCAGTTCTTC
TRBJ1-1	.	TRBV5-1	TRBD1	CASSLEGQWTDEAFF	TGCGCCAGCAGCTTGGAGGGACAGTGGACAGATGAAGCTTTCTTT
TRBJ2-7	few	TRBV6-1	TRBD1	CASSEMDRGSYEQYF	TGTGCCAGCAGTGAAATGGACAGGGGTTCCTACGAGCAGTACTTC
TRBJ2-7	.	TRBV4-3	.	CASSQNLGRGSYEQYF	TGCGCCAGCAGCCAAAATCTGGGCAGGGGCTCCTACGAGCAGTACTTC
TRBJ2-3	few	TRBV20-1	.	CSARTPSTGRTDTQYF	TGCAGTGCTAGGACCCCTTCCACAGGGAGGACGGATACGCAGTATTTT
TRBJ2-1	.	TRBV12-3/TRBV12-4	.	CASSLGVGGFF	TGTGCCAGCAGTTTAGGGGTAGGGGGGTTCTTC
TRBJ2-3	.	TRBV29-1	.	CSVDGTRLRTDTQYF	TGCAGCGTTGACGGTACGAGACTTCGCACAGATACGCAGTATTTT
TRBJ2-7	few	TRBV4-1	TRBD1	CASSQGGGDYEQYF	TGCGCCAGCAGCCAAGGAGGGGGCGACTACGAGCAGTACTTC
TRBJ1-5	few	TRBV25-1	TRBD1	CASSESTGGGDQPQHF	TGTGCCAGCAGTGAATCCACAGGGGGCGGAGATCAGCCCCAGCATTTT
TRBJ1-5	.	TRBV20-1	.	CSATEGVNSNQPQHF	TGCAGTGCTACCGAGGGGGTCAATAGCAATCAGCCCCAGCATTTT
TRBJ2-5	.	TRBV20-1	.	CSADWLTGTQYF	TGCAGTGCCGACTGGTTAACTGGGACCCAGTACTTC
TRBJ2-1	medium-sized	TRBV14	TRBD2	CASSTTSGGSGNNEQFF	TGTGCCAGCAGCACGACTAGCGGGGGTAGTGGGAACAATGAGCAGTTCTTC
TRBJ2-5	.	TRBV29-1	TRBD2	CSETSGEVEYF	TGCAGCGAGACTAGCGGGGAAGTTGAGTACTTC
TRBJ1-1	.	TRBV7-2	.	CAGGHGGSQAFF	TGTGCCGGGGGACATGGAGGAAGCCAAGCTTTCTTT
TRBJ2-3	few	TRBV29-1	.	CSPLVIGATDTQYF	TGCAGCCCCCTGGTCATCGGGGCCACAGATACGCAGTATTTT
TRBJ1-1	.	TRBV7-9	.	CASSPGSTEAFF	TGTGCCAGCAGCCCCGGGAGCACTGAAGCTTTCTTT
TRBJ2-2	few	TRBV9	TRBD2	CASSPRTSGANTGELFF	TGTGCCAGCAGCCCCCGGACTAGCGGGGCGAACACCGGGGAGCTGTTTTTT
TRBJ1-5	.	TRBV15	.	CATSRGAAYSNQPQHF	TGTGCCACCAGCAGAGGGGCAGCTTATAGCAATCAGCCCCAGCATTTT
TRBJ2-3	.	TRBV6-5	.	CASSYRAAEDTQYF	TGTGCCAGCAGCTACAGGGCGGCTGAAGATACGCAGTATTTT
TRBJ1-2	many	TRBV5-5	.	CASSLEVTYYYGYTF	TGTGCCAGCAGCTTGGAGGTGACTTACTACTATGGCTACACCTTC
TRBJ2-2	few	TRBV12-3/TRBV12-4	TRBD2	CASRPAGGETGELFF	TGTGCCAGCAGGCCGGCGGGGGGCGAGACCGGGGAGCTGTTTTTT
TRBJ2-1	many	TRBV2	.	CASSGPYNEQFF	TGTGCCAGCAGTGGACCCTACAATGAGCAGTTCTTC
TRBJ2-2	.	TRBV29-1	.	CSVEDRGPDTGELFF	TGCAGCGTTGAAGATCGAGGACCAGACACCGGGGAGCTGTTTTTT
TRBJ1-1	few	TRBV14	.	CASSQDWAESMNTEAFF	TGTGCCAGCAGCCAAGACTGGGCAGAATCTATGAACACTGAAGCTTTCTTT
TRBJ2-7	many	TRBV7-9	.	CASSLGDYEQYF	TGTGCCAGCAGCTTAGGGGATTACGAGCAGTACTTC
TRBJ2-3	few	TRBV9	.	CASSVTGTLTDTQYF	TGTGCCAGCAGCGTAACCGGGACCTTAACAGATACGCAGTATTTT
TRBJ2-3	few	TRBV27	.	CASSLAGSLSDTQYF	TGTGCCAGCAGTTTGGCGGGGTCTTTGTCAGATACGCAGTATTTT
TRBJ1-2	once	TRBV9	.	CASSATGRGYTF	TGTGCCAGCAGCGCGACAGGACGAGGCTACACCTTC
TRBJ2-1	few	TRBV6-2/TRBV6-3	.	CASRPPGAVGRYNEQFF	TGTGCCAGCAGGCCCCCAGGGGCAGTAGGCCGTTACAATGAGCAGTTCTTC
TRBJ2-7	.	TRBV7-9	.	CASSQAGAYEQYF	TGTGCCAGCAGTCAGGCCGGGGCCTACGAGCAGTACTTC
TRBJ2-2	.	TRBV7-8	.	CASSYQDRNTGELFF	TGTGCCAGCAGCTACCAGGACAGAAACACCGGGGAGCTGTTTTTT
TRBJ2-1	few	TRBV7-9	TRBD1	CASSSQDRGKWIF	TGTGCCAGCAGCTCCCAAGACAGGGGCAAATGGATCTTC
TRBJ1-1	.	TRBV7-6	.	CASSGGGGGNTEAFF	TGTGCCAGCAGCGGCGGAGGGGGGGGGAACACTGAAGCTTTCTTT
TRBJ2-1	.	TRBV27	TRBD1	CASSFGTVPYNEQFF	TGTGCCAGCAGTTTCGGGACAGTCCCCTACAATGAGCAGTTCTTC
TRBJ1-5	few	TRBV11-2	TRBD1	CASSTTGGLPQHF	TGTGCCAGCAGCACGACAGGGGGTCTACCCCAGCATTTT
TRBJ1-3	.	TRBV18	.	CASSPPRGDMSGNTIYF	TGTGCCAGCTCACCACCGAGGGGAGACATGTCTGGAAACACCATATATTTT
TRBJ2-5	.	TRBV18	TRBD1	CASSPTTGGGDETQYF	TGTGCCAGCTCACCGACTACAGGGGGTGGCGATGAGACCCAGTACTTC
TRBJ2-7	.	TRBV4-3	.	CASSQDRGFGGSYEQYF	TGCGCCAGCAGCCAAGATCGGGGGTTCGGGGGCTCCTACGAGCAGTACTTC
TRBJ1-6	few	TRBV4-1	TRBD1	CASSQDGTGQPLHF	TGCGCCAGCAGCCAAGATGGGACAGGCCAACCCCTCCACTTT
TRBJ2-3	.	TRBV7-2	TRBD2	CASSSLGGATDTQYF	TGTGCCAGCAGCTCCCTCGGGGGGGCCACAGATACGCAGTATTTT